This is a list of T cell receptor beta chains from one sample in a study of monozygotic twins with inflammatory bowel disease. Each CDR3 protein gets one entry in TCRdb, which reprocessed the 5' RACE reads and gives no DNA. This table lists over 110,000 distinct CDR3 sequences. Sequenced sample: blood. The receptors derive from a human donor with ulcerative colitis or Crohn's disease, or a healthy co-twin of an affected twin (not recorded which). Each CDR3 is given with its conserved first and last residue.

>TRBV20-1|TRBJ1-2
CSAPRGAPSQGYTF
>TRBV20-1|TRBJ2-1
CSARNLRGDAEQFF
>TRBV29-1|TRBJ2-5
CSVATSGGTQYF
>TRBV7-2|TRBJ2-5
CASSLDRGMETQYF
>TRBV7-9|TRBJ1-3
CASIGPGSGNTIYF
>TRBV20-1|TRBJ2-5
CSAGTRDRIQETQYF
>TRBV6-5|TRBJ2-7
CASSFTGVEQYF
>TRBV6-5|TRBJ1-1
CASSYSIEQGNTEAFF
>TRBV6-1|TRBJ2-2
CASRAGSGNTGELFF
>TRBV20-1|TRBJ2-7
CSAREAGSSYEQYF
>TRBV5-4|TRBJ2-7
CASSSGYEQYF
>TRBV7-2|TRBJ2-7
CASSLMSYEQYF
>TRBV9|TRBJ2-2
CASSVARQVYTGELFF
>TRBV10-3|TRBJ2-7
CAISGDPTYEQYF
>TRBV18|TRBJ2-1
CASSSGGPTSYNEQFF
>TRBV4-2|TRBJ2-2
CASSQDPWTGEYGELFF
>TRBV5-1|TRBJ1-1
CASSSYRADTEAFF